The rows below give T cell receptor beta chains drawn from one sample of a study of blood T cell repertoires in COVID-19. The repertoire was sequenced with immunoSEQ multiplex PCR; TCRdb's copy has only in-frame clones and lacks some. The sample lists some 250,000 clones, about 82% occurring once. Input material: peripheral blood. The source is a man older than 75 with acute or convalescent COVID-19. Each CDR3 is given with its conserved first and last residue. A D gene is named only where the DNA matches it firmly. A clone size is listed for some rows: how often the clone was seen (once, few, many), or a class if it is expanded.

len	abundance	d_gene	j_gene	v_gene	CDR3nt	CDR3aa
16	NA	NA	TRBJ2-2	TRBV19	TGTGCCAGTAGCCGCCCGTTAGATATGTTCACCGGGGAGCTGTTTTTT	CASSRPLDMFTGELFF
17	few	NA	TRBJ1-5	TRBV7-8	TGTGCCAGCAGCGCCGGACAGATGACGAATAGCAATCAGCCCCAGCATTTT	CASSAGQMTNSNQPQHF
14	NA	NA	TRBJ2-7	TRBV7-6	TGTGCCAGCAGCCTAAGCGAGGGGGCCTACGAGCAGTACTTC	CASSLSEGAYEQYF
15	NA	TRBD2	TRBJ2-2	TRBV3-1/TRBV3-2	TGTGCCAGCAGCCCACTAGCGGGAGGAATCGGGGAGCTGTTTTTT	CASSPLAGGIGELFF
14	NA	TRBD1	TRBJ1-6	TRBV28	TGTGCCAGCAGTAGGGGACAGGGAAATTCACCCCTCCACTTT	CASSRGQGNSPLHF
12	NA	TRBD1	TRBJ1-5	TRBV6-5	TGTGCCAGCAAACAGGGGACTCAGCCCCAGCATTTT	CASKQGTQPQHF
17	NA	NA	TRBJ1-2	TRBV24-1	TGTGCCACCAGTGATCCTCATCAACAGGGATCCGGTTATGGCTACACCTTC	CATSDPHQQGSGYGYTF
13	NA	NA	TRBJ1-1	TRBV11-2	TGTGCCAGCAGCTTCTACGGGGGATCTGAAGCTTTCTTT	CASSFYGGSEAFF
17	NA	TRBD2	TRBJ2-3	TRBV6-1	TGTGCCAGCAGTGAAGCGTCTAAGCGGGAGGGAACAGATACGCAGTATTTT	CASSEASKREGTDTQYF
16	once	NA	TRBJ2-3	TRBV5-6	TGTGCCAGCATCCACCAAAAGCAGGGAAGGAAAGATACGCAGTATTTT	CASIHQKQGRKDTQYF
13	NA	NA	TRBJ1-1	TRBV27	TGTGCCAGCAGTCCGAGTCTGCGAACTGAAGCTTTCTTT	CASSPSLRTEAFF
14	NA	NA	TRBJ1-3	TRBV28	TGTGCCAGCAGTTTCACATCTTCGGGAAACACCATATATTTT	CASSFTSSGNTIYF
16	NA	NA	TRBJ1-2	TRBV7-2	TGTGCCAGCAGCTTAGGGGCCCCCCAGGGGACCTATGGCTACACCTTC	CASSLGAPQGTYGYTF
13	NA	NA	TRBJ1-1	TRBV11-3	TGTGCCAGCAGCCTCAACAGGGACACTGAAGCTTTCTTT	CASSLNRDTEAFF
13	few	TRBD1	TRBJ2-7	TRBV20-1	TGCAGTGCTAGTCCCGGGACAGTGTACGAGCAGTACTTC	CSASPGTVYEQYF
15	NA	NA	TRBJ2-1	TRBV3-1/TRBV3-2	TGTGCCAGCAGCCAGGGCCCGGGGGTCTACAATGAGCAGTTCTTC	CASSQGPGVYNEQFF
14	once	NA	TRBJ1-5	TRBV27	TGTGCCAGCAGTCCCGGGGGGGGCAATCAGCCCCAGCATTTT	CASSPGGGNQPQHF
12	NA	TRBD1	TRBJ2-7	TRBV6-5	TGTGCCAGCAGGGGACAGGGAGCGTACCAGTACTTC	CASRGQGAYQYF
15	NA	TRBD2	TRBJ2-1	TRBV5-1	TGCGCCAGCAGCTTGTTAGCGGGAGCAGCCAATGAGCAGTTCTTC	CASSLLAGAANEQFF
16	NA	TRBD1	TRBJ1-1	TRBV19	TGTGCCAGTAGTAGGATGACAGGACAGGGAGTGTTTGAAGCTTTCTTT	CASSRMTGQGVFEAFF
13	NA	TRBD1	TRBJ1-2	TRBV18	TGTGCCAGCTCCCCAGGGACAGGGAGAAGTGGGACCTTC	CASSPGTGRSGTF
14	NA	NA	TRBJ1-5	TRBV19	TGTGCCAGTAGTTGGGGAATAGAGGGTCAGCCCCAGCATTTT	CASSWGIEGQPQHF
15	many	NA	TRBJ1-6	TRBV27	TGTGCCAGCAGTCAAGGGGGACGGTATAATTCACCCCTCCACTTT	CASSQGGRYNSPLHF
12	NA	NA	TRBJ1-5	TRBV20-1	TGCAGTGCTAGTGGAGGGAACCAGCCCCAGCATTTT	CSASGGNQPQHF
13	NA	NA	TRBJ2-7	TRBV7-9	TGTGCCAGCAGTCTGGGCCCTCCGTGGGAGCAGTACTTC	CASSLGPPWEQYF
15	NA	NA	TRBJ2-2	TRBV5-1	TGCGCCAGCAGCTCCACAGGGTTGAACACCGGGGAGCTGTTTTTT	CASSSTGLNTGELFF
15	NA	TRBD2	TRBJ2-2	TRBV7-9	TGTGCCAGCACCCCACCGGCTAGCGGTGCCGGGGAGCTGTTTTTT	CASTPPASGAGELFF
15	NA	TRBD1	TRBJ2-7	TRBV15	TGTGCCACCAGGCCGGACAGGGGGTCCCCCTACGAGCAGTACTTC	CATRPDRGSPYEQYF
13	NA	NA	TRBJ1-2	TRBV2	TGTGCCAGGGTCAAACAGAGAAGCTATGGCTACACCTTC	CARVKQRSYGYTF
14	few	TRBD1	TRBJ2-1	TRBV13	TGTGCCAGCACCCAGACAGGGGGAGGGAATGAGCAGTTCTTC	CASTQTGGGNEQFF
14	NA	TRBD1	TRBJ2-7	TRBV5-1	TGCGCCAGCAGCTTGGGGGACAGCTCCTACGAGCAGTACTTC	CASSLGDSSYEQYF
14	NA	NA	TRBJ1-2	TRBV14	TGTGCCAGCAGCCAAGTTGTCGGCCGGGGTGGCTACACCTTC	CASSQVVGRGGYTF
14	NA	NA	TRBJ1-5	TRBV28	TGTGCCAGCAGTTTAAGCCCAGGGTACCAGCCCCAGCATTTT	CASSLSPGYQPQHF
17	NA	NA	TRBJ1-4	TRBV18	TGTGCCAGCTCACCACCGGGGGCCTTTGCAACTAATGAAAAACTGTTTTTT	CASSPPGAFATNEKLFF
14	few	TRBD1	TRBJ2-2	TRBV7-2	TGTGCCAGCAGTTCGGACAGGGTAGGCGGGGAGCTGTTTTTT	CASSSDRVGGELFF
15	NA	NA	TRBJ1-6	TRBV3-1/TRBV3-2	TGTGCCAGCAGCCAAGGAGGCAGGGGCTTTTCACCCCTCCACTTT	CASSQGGRGFSPLHF
17	NA	TRBD2	TRBJ2-2	TRBV27	TGTGCCAGCAGTTTCGTTAGCGGGGGGCGAAACACCGGGGAGCTGTTTTTT	CASSFVSGGRNTGELFF
16	NA	TRBD1	TRBJ1-6	TRBV19	TGTGCCAGTAGTTCAAGGACAGGGGGAAATAATTCACCCCTCCACTTT	CASSSRTGGNNSPLHF
14	NA	NA	TRBJ2-3	TRBV28	TGTGCCAGCAGTTTGCAGGTAATCGCAGATACGCAGTATTTT	CASSLQVIADTQYF
14	NA	NA	TRBJ1-6	TRBV18	TGTGCCAGCTCATCTGAGGCGAATAATTCACCCCTCCACTTT	CASSSEANNSPLHF
14	once	NA	TRBJ1-4	TRBV28	TGTGCCAGCAGCCTACAGACAACTAATGAAAAACTGTTTTTT	CASSLQTTNEKLFF
14	NA	NA	TRBJ1-5	TRBV2	TGTGCCAGCAGGGCGGCAGGGGAGAATCAGCCCCAGCATTTT	CASRAAGENQPQHF
16	NA	NA	TRBJ2-1	TRBV7-6	TGTGCCAGCAGCTCGCCCGCCGTCGCGGGGAACAATGAGCAGTTCTTC	CASSSPAVAGNNEQFF
15	NA	NA	TRBJ2-7	TRBV6-1	TGTGCCAGCAGTGAAGTCGGCGGGGCGTTGAACGAGCAGTACTTC	CASSEVGGALNEQYF
13	NA	NA	TRBJ1-1	TRBV28	TGTGCCAGCTTGTCCACTATGAACACTGAAGCTTTCTTT	CASLSTMNTEAFF
13	NA	NA	TRBJ1-1	TRBV5-1	TGCGCCAGCAGCTTCCCAGGGAACACTGAAGCTTTCTTT	CASSFPGNTEAFF
13	NA	NA	TRBJ2-5	TRBV18	TGTGCCAGCTCACCAAACAGTCAAGAGACCCAGTACTTC	CASSPNSQETQYF
15	once	NA	TRBJ1-5	TRBV18	TGTGCCAGCTCACCAGGGGGGGATAGCAATCAGCCCCAGCATTTT	CASSPGGDSNQPQHF
9	NA	NA	TRBJ2-5	TRBV29-1	TGCAGCGTTGCTGAGCCCCAGTACTTC	CSVAEPQYF
15	NA	NA	TRBJ2-4	TRBV19	TGTGCCAGTAGTATAGCGGGGAGATTCTTAAACATTCAGTACTTC	CASSIAGRFLNIQYF
12	once	NA	TRBJ2-1	TRBV5-6	TGTGCCAGCAGCTACAACACGAAGATGGAGTTCTTC	CASSYNTKMEFF
16	NA	TRBD1	TRBJ1-2	TRBV29-1	TGCAGCGTTGAAGATCGGGACAGGGGGAGGGACTATGGCTACACCTTC	CSVEDRDRGRDYGYTF
13	few	TRBD1	TRBJ1-2	TRBV3-1/TRBV3-2	TGTGCCAGCAGTCGACAGGGGGGTGGAGGCTACACCTTC	CASSRQGGGGYTF
14	NA	NA	TRBJ2-7	TRBV5-4	TGTGCCAGCAGCTATGGCAGGGCCGCTTACGAGCAGTACTTC	CASSYGRAAYEQYF